These T cell receptor beta chains were read from a single sample in a study of CD8+ T cells in alopecia areata. The data were produced by immunoSEQ multiplex PCR, yet TCRdb's version contains in-frame clones alone and is incomplete. This sample has 95,000 to 150,000 clones, with about half found just once. Sequencing was performed on CD4+ T cells sorted from blood, taken at week 4, from a patient treated with tofacitinib. The receptor source for this set is a human donor with alopecia areata. CDR3s include the opening cysteine and the closing phenylalanine or tryptophan. Each record gives: J gene, D gene, V gene, clone size, CDR3 protein, CDR3 DNA. A D gene is named only where the DNA matches it firmly. Size is omitted from some rows. Given values are once, few, many or a class for expanded clones.

>TRBJ1-1|NA|TRBV29-1|few
CSVDVVQYTEAFF
TGCAGCGTTGATGTTGTGCAGTACACTGAAGCTTTCTTT
>TRBJ1-2|NA|TRBV30|NA
CAWSWGNYGYTF
TGTGCCTGGAGCTGGGGTAACTATGGCTACACCTTC
>TRBJ2-5|TRBD1|TRBV29-1|NA
CSAGRTGLQETQYF
TGCAGCGCTGGGAGGACAGGGCTCCAAGAGACCCAGTACTTC
>TRBJ2-1|NA|TRBV4-2|NA
CASSQDGGGGSYNEQFF
TGTGCCAGCAGCCAAGATGGGGGCGGGGGCTCCTACAATGAGCAGTTCTTC
>TRBJ2-3|NA|TRBV29-1|few
CSVGSRLRTDTQYF
TGCAGCGTTGGAAGCCGGTTACGCACAGATACGCAGTATTTT
>TRBJ2-3|NA|TRBV10-2|NA
CASSSGRQGTDTQYF
TGCGCCAGCAGTAGTGGTCGGCAGGGGACAGATACGCAGTATTTT
>TRBJ2-7|NA|TRBV7-2|NA
CASSLAAYEQYF
TGTGCCAGCAGCTTAGCCGCCTACGAGCAGTACTTC
>TRBJ1-2|NA|TRBV14|NA
CASSHRTAYGYTF
TGTGCCAGCAGCCACAGGACGGCTTATGGCTACACCTTC
>TRBJ1-2|NA|TRBV11-2|many
CASSSVRTQRNYGYTF
TGTGCCAGCAGCTCCGTGCGGACACAGAGAAACTATGGCTACACCTTC
>TRBJ1-3|TRBD1|TRBV29-1|NA
CSVLQGEAGNTIYF
TGCAGCGTTCTCCAGGGGGAAGCTGGAAACACCATATATTTT